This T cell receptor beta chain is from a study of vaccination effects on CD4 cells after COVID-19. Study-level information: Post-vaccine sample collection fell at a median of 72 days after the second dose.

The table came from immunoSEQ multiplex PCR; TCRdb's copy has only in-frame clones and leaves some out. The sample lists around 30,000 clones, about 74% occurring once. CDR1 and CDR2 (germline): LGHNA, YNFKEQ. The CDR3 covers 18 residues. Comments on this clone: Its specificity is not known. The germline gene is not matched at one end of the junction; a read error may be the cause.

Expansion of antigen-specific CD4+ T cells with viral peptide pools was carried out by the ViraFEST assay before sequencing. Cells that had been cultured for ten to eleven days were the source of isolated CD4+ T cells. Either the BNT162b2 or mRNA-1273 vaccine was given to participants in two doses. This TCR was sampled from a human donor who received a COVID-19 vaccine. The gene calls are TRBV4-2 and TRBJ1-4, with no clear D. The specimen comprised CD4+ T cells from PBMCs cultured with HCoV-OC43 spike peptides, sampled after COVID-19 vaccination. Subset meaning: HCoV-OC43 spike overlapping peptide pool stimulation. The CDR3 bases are TGTGCCAGCAGCCAAGACTTTAGTACCCCCCAGACCGGGGAGGCCTGGATTTTT. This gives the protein CASSQDFSTPQTGEAWIF.